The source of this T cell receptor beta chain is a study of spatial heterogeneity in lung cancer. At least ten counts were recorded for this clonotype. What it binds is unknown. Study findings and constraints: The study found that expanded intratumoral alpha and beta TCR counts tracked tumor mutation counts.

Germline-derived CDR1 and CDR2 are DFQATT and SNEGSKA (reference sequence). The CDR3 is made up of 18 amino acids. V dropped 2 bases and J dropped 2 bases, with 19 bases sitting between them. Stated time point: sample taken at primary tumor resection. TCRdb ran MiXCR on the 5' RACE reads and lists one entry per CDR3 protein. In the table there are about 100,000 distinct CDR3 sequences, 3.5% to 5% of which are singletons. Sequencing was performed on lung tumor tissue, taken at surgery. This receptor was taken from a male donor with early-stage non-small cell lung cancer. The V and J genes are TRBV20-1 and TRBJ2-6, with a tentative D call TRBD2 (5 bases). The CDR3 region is CSARSLASFYPGANVLTF. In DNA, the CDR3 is TGCAGTGCTAGATCGCTAGCCTCCTTTTATCCTGGGGCCAACGTCCTGACTTTC.